The following is a T cell receptor beta chain sequence with its context. Its matching antigen is unknown. The entry originates in a study of CD8 T cells in ankylosing spondylitis. Whole-study results and caveats: In peripheral blood, disease-linked CD8+ clones occurred at relatively low frequencies. Previously reported in reactive arthritis synovial fluid and blood were some of the motif variants. Blood from ankylosing spondylitis patients appeared to carry a characteristic roughly 8-variant TCR beta motif. Significant enrichment of disease-linked clones was reportedly seen in matched ankylosing spondylitis synovial fluid.

With V trimmed by 5 bases and J by 5 bases, 5 bases remained unmatched. Germline V gives CDR1 SGHAT, CDR2 FQNNGV. CDR3 length: 13 amino acids. Quantitative molecular-barcoded 5'-RACE generated the TCR beta libraries. TCRdb recomputed calls from the 5' RACE reads with MiXCR, one row per CDR3 protein. The table lists about 210,000 distinct CDR3 sequences, just under 7.5% of them singletons, with more than 13% in the top ten. This chain links TRBV11-2 with TRBJ2-7; 8 bases match TRBD2. The clonotype originates from a male donor with ankylosing spondylitis. The sequenced sample was blood, either unsorted or a sorted T cell fraction (not recorded which). The CDR3 DNA is TGTGCCAGCAGCCGGGAGGGTTGGGACGAGCAGTACTTC. It translates to CASSREGWDEQYF.